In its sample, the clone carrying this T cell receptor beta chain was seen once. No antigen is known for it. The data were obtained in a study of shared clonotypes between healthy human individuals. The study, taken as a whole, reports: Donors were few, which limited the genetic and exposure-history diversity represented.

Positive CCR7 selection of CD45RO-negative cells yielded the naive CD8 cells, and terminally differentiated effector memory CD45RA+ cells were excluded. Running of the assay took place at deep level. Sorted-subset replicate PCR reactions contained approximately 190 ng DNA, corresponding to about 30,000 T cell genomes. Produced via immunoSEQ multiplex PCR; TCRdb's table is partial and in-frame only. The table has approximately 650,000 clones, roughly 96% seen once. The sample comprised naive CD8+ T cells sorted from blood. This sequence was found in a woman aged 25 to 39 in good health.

Here the CDR3 reads CASSLAPAGVPISNEQFF. The CDR3 bases are TGCGCCAGCAGCTTGGCCCCAGCGGGAGTCCCAATTTCCAATGAGCAGTTCTTC. The chain couples TRBV5-1 to TRBJ2-1; the match to TRBD2 covers 8 bases. Germline loops: CDR1 SGHRS, CDR2 YFSETQ. After removal of 0 bases from V and 6 bases from J, the junction contained 14 bases not matched to a gene. The length of the CDR3 is 18 residues.